These 17 T cell receptor beta chains originate from one sample sequenced in a study of T cells after yellow fever vaccination. Each CDR3 protein gets one entry after TCRdb re-called the 5' RACE reads with MiXCR. Of approximately 300,000 distinct CDR3 sequences in the sample, roughly 9.4% were seen once. This sample comprised PBMCs, obtained on the day of the first yellow fever vaccination. Every receptor here comes from a man aged 18 to 30 who received the YFV17D yellow fever vaccine.

The chain joins TRBV6-2 or TRBV6-3 to TRBJ2-7; D is possibly TRBD1 (7 bases). The germline V gene encodes CDR1 MNHEY and CDR2 SVGEGT. The CDR3 is 17 residues long. Trimming cost V 2 bases and J 5 bases, with 22 bases left between them. As DNA, the CDR3 is TGTGCCAGCAGTTACGAAAGAAGCAGGGGGGTATTCGACGAGCAGTACGTC. This encodes CASSYERSRGVFDEQYV.

V usage is TRBV2 and J usage is TRBJ2-2; the D call may be TRBD1 or TRBD2 (5 bases each). V lost 3 bases and J lost 6, with 11 bases in between. CDR1 is SNHLY, CDR2 FYNNEI, per germline. The CDR3 runs 14 residues. CDR3 bases: TGTGCCAGCAGTGAGTCGGGGCCCCCCGGGGAGCTGTTTTTT. Protein: CASSESGPPGELFF.

The chain joins TRBV6-1 to TRBJ2-2, with TRBD1 matching 7 bases. CDR1 MNHNS and CDR2 SASEGT come from the germline V gene. The CDR3 sequence is 15 residues long. J lost 4 bases, V lost 6 bases, and 8 bases had no gene match. CDR3 sequence: CASSRRQGSTGELFF. DNA for the CDR3: TGTGCCAGCAGCCGCAGACAGGGCAGCACCGGGGAGCTGTTTTTT.

This sequence joins TRBV18 and TRBJ2-7; possible D gene TRBD2, 5 bases. This CDR3 has 16 residues. V lost 1 base and J lost 4, with 17 bases in between. Germline CDR1 is KGHSH and CDR2 is LQKENI. As DNA, the CDR3 is TGTGCCAGCTCACCACTCAGTGGAGGCTCTGGGTACGAGCAGTACTTC. Protein product: CASSPLSGGSGYEQYF.

The chain is built from TRBV7-2 and TRBJ2-3; the D call may be TRBD1 or TRBD2 (5 bases each). Trimming removed 7 bases from V and 1 base from J, with 15 bases in between. The germline V gene has CDR1 SGHTA and CDR2 FQGNSA. This CDR3 is 15 amino acids long. The CDR3 protein is CASTVWGSGTDTQYF. The CDR3 nucleotides are TGTGCCAGCACCGTCTGGGGGTCGGGCACAGATACGCAGTATTTT.

Ten or more counts support this clonotype. This chain links TRBV7-2 with TRBJ2-5, with TRBD2 identical over 8 bases. CDR3 length equals 14 residues. From germline, CDR1 is SGHTA and CDR2 FQGNSA. Trimming removed 4 bases from V and 4 bases from J; junction bases left unmatched: 5. CDR3 loop: CASSSGGAPETQYF. The CDR3 coding sequence is TGTGCCAGCAGCTCCGGGGGGGCCCCAGAGACCCAGTACTTC.

This clonotype was picked up a small number of times. V usage is TRBV20-1 and J usage is TRBJ2-3; D call uncertain. The CDR3 extends over 13 amino acids. V lost 3 bases to trimming and J lost 3 bases, with 10 bases between them. Germline CDR1 DFQATT, CDR2 SNEGSKA (reference sequence). The CDR3 DNA reads as TGCAGTGCTAGTCTAACCGCAACAGATACGCAGTATTTT. It yields the protein CSASLTATDTQYF.

This chain uses TRBV5-1 with TRBJ2-1; D gene unclear. Germline lookup yields CDR1 SGHRS and CDR2 YFSETQ. V was pared by 0 bases and J by 5 bases, with 12 bases between. The CDR3 is made up of 15 amino acids. CDR3 coding DNA: TGCGCCAGCAGCTTGGCACAGACTCCGAACAATGAGCAGTTCTTC. Amino acid sequence: CASSLAQTPNNEQFF.

V and J are TRBV7-8 and TRBJ2-2; D is ambiguous. Germline V lookup: CDR1 SGHVS, CDR2 FQNEAQ. The germline V and J ends were trimmed by 2 bases and 4 bases, with 11 bases remaining between them. The CDR3 is 15 amino acids. The CDR3 loop reads CASSLWSRVTGELFF. The CDR3, as DNA: TGTGCCAGCAGCTTATGGTCCAGAGTCACCGGGGAGCTGTTTTTT. The variable domain in full, with the rest retrieved from reference TRBV7-8 and TRBJ2-2, is GAGVSQSPRYKVAKRGQDVALRCDPISGHVSLFWYQQALGQGPEFLTYFQNEAQLDKSGLPSDRFFAERPEGSVSTLKIQRTQQEDSAVYLCASSLWSRVTGELFFGEGSRLTVL.

This clonotype has a handful of counts. The gene calls are TRBV14 and TRBJ2-2; D is uncertain. This CDR3 has 14 amino acids. Looked up from germline, CDR1 is SGHDN and CDR2 is FVKESK. V lost 4 bases and J lost 3, with 9 bases in between. CDR3 sequence: CASSPVYHTGELFF. The CDR3 DNA follows: TGTGCCAGCAGCCCAGTTTATCACACCGGGGAGCTGTTTTTT.

The chain has TRBV9 and TRBJ2-1; either TRBD1 or TRBD2 may supply D (5 bases each). V lost 4 bases, J lost 3 bases, and 14 bases lay in between. Germline V gene sequence: CDR1 SGDLS, CDR2 YYNGEE. This CDR3 is built from 15 residues. CDR3 bases: TGTGCCAGCAGCCCAACGTCGGGGCTCTACAATGAGCAGTTCTTC. Protein: CASSPTSGLYNEQFF.

This clonotype has more than one count but fewer than ten. The J gene is TRBJ1-5, the V gene TRBV19; 9 bases fit TRBD1. The CDR3 extends over 16 amino acids. Germline trimming cut 4 bases from V and 2 bases from J; bases unmatched to any gene: 6. Per germline, CDR1 LNHDA and CDR2 SQIVND (reference sequence). CDR3 coding DNA: TGTGCCAGTAGTACCCCGGGACAGGGAGGCAATCAGCCCCAGCATTTT. Translated, it gives CASSTPGQGGNQPQHF.

CDR3 protein: CASSQGWTGRSVDEQFF. CDR3 sequence (DNA): TGCGCCAGCAGCCAAGGGTGGACAGGGAGGAGTGTAGATGAGCAGTTCTTC. V usage is TRBV4-3 and J usage is TRBJ2-1; 8 bases agree with TRBD1. Trimming removed 1 base from V and 8 bases from J; junction bases left unmatched: 13. The germline V gene has CDR1 LGHNA and CDR2 YSLEER. The CDR3 extends over 17 amino acids.

This clonotype was recorded a few times. The V call is TRBV2, the J call TRBJ1-6, with TRBD1 matching over 10 bases. Germline-derived CDR1 and CDR2 are SNHLY and FYNNEI. CDR3 size: 21 residues. Unmatched junction bases numbered 17, after V lost 6 bases and J lost 0 bases. The CDR3 loop is CASSNPAGTGDPSSYNSPLHF. The CDR3 DNA is TGTGCCAGCAGCAATCCCGCCGGGACAGGGGATCCAAGCTCCTATAATTCACCCCTCCACTTT.

This chain uses TRBV29-1 with TRBJ2-5; TRBD1 matches 7 bases. With 4 bases clipped from V and 1 base from J, the junction kept 0 bases outside the gene matches. Germline V gene data show CDR1 as SQVTM and CDR2 as ANQGSEA. CDR3 size: 12 residues. CDR3 DNA sequence: TGCAGCGTTGCAGGGGGCCAAGAGACCCAGTACTTC. It translates to CSVAGGQETQYF.

The J gene is TRBJ2-3, the V gene TRBV7-3; 8 bases are a match to TRBD1. This CDR3 region has 15 residues. After removal of 4 bases from V and 1 base from J, the junction contained 4 bases not matched to a gene. CDR1 SGHTA and CDR2 FQGTGA come from the germline V gene. CDR3 DNA sequence: TGTGCCAGCAGCTCGGTGGGACAGGGCACAGATACGCAGTATTTT. Its protein is CASSSVGQGTDTQYF.

The gene calls are TRBV9 and TRBJ2-2, with TRBD2 matching 15 bases. The CDR3 length is 18 residues. Germline loops: CDR1 SGDLS, CDR2 YYNGEE. V dropped 4 bases and J dropped 4; count of bases not matched to a gene: 8. For the CDR3, the DNA is TGTGCCAGCAGCCGGACTAGCGGGGGGGCGGGACTCACCGGGGAGCTGTTTTTT. Protein sequence: CASSRTSGGAGLTGELFF.